These 11 T cell receptor beta chains originate from one sample sequenced in a study of cytomegalovirus exposure and HLA in healthy donors. PCR was performed using 60 Vbeta and 13 Jbeta primers. The protocol was immunoSEQ multiplex PCR, while the TCRdb copy is restricted to in-frame clones and leaves out a portion. The sample carries 100,000 to 120,000 clones, 70% to 80% recorded once. The sequencing sample was made of PBMCs. These receptors were taken from a woman in her twenties or thirties in good health and CMV-seropositive.

The J gene is TRBJ2-6, the V gene TRBV6-1, with unresolved D. The V gene's germline CDR1 is MNHNS and CDR2 SASEGT. V was clipped by 2 bases and J by 1 base, with 6 bases between them. CDR3 length equals 15 residues. DNA for the CDR3: TGTGCCAGCAGTGAAATGCTATCTGGGGCCAACGTCCTGACTTTC. Translation gives CASSEMLSGANVLTF.

This clone was recorded only once. The J gene is TRBJ1-2, the V gene TRBV9; D is unclear. The ends were cut back, 2 bases at V and 8 bases at J, with 16 bases in the middle. From germline, CDR1 is SGDLS and CDR2 YYNGEE. CDR3 length equals 14 residues. The CDR3 is CASSVPGSVEGYTF. In nucleotides, the CDR3 is TGTGCCAGCAGCGTGCCCGGGTCGGTGGAGGGCTACACCTTC.

The chain employs TRBV5-1 and TRBJ1-2; D gene uncertain. There are 13 residues in the CDR3. The V end lost 5 bases, the J end lost 0 bases, and 8 bases lay between the germline ends. Germline CDR1 is SGHRS and CDR2 is YFSETQ. In nucleotides, the CDR3 is TGCGCCAGCAGAACTGATGCTAACTATGGCTACACCTTC. This translates into CASRTDANYGYTF.

The chain has TRBV5-1 and TRBJ2-1; a weak D match, TRBD2 (5 bases). The CDR3 has 16 residues. Germline assignment: CDR1 SGHRS and CDR2 YFSETQ. V lost 2 bases to trimming and J lost 6 bases, with 18 bases between them. The CDR3 coding sequence is TGCGCCAGCAGCTTAGGTGCGGACCTAGGAGGCAATGAGCAGTTCTTC. Its translation: CASSLGADLGGNEQFF.

The rearrangement joins TRBV6-5 to TRBJ2-1, with D perhaps matching TRBD1 (5 bases). The CDR3 has 13 amino acids. Trimming removed 5 bases from V and 0 bases from J, with 5 bases in between. Germline CDR1 and CDR2: MNHEY and SVGAGI. The CDR3 nucleotides are TGTGCCAGCAGTCAGGGCTCCTACAATGAGCAGTTCTTC. Its translation is CASSQGSYNEQFF.

This clone has only a few counts. The rearrangement links TRBV10-3 to TRBJ2-5; 7 nucleotides line up with TRBD2. The CDR3 is 16 residues long. V dropped 1 base and J dropped 5; count of bases not matched to a gene: 10. Germline CDR1 is ENHRY and CDR2 is SYGVKD. The CDR3 nucleotides read TGTGCCATCAGTGAGTTTTCGAGCGGGGTCGGGGAGACCCAGTACTTC. Its protein is CAISEFSSGVGETQYF.

This sequence joins TRBV6-6 and TRBJ2-3; the D is unclear. Germline CDR1 MNHNY, CDR2 SVGAGI (reference sequence). The CDR3 is made up of 12 amino acids. Trimming took 7 bases from V and 5 from J, leaving 10 bases between them. CDR3 amino acids: CASTLALDTQYF. As DNA, the CDR3 is TGTGCCAGCACCCTGGCCCTAGATACGCAGTATTTT.

The sample holds a few counts of this clone. This chain joins TRBV5-1 and TRBJ1-5, with 7 bases fitting TRBD1. This CDR3 comprises 15 residues. Unmatched junction bases numbered 9, after V lost 4 bases and J lost 5 bases. Germline values: CDR1 SGHRS, CDR2 YFSETQ. CDR3 coding DNA: TGCGCCAGCAGCCCCTCGGACAGGATGGATCAGCCCCAGCATTTT. Translation gives CASSPSDRMDQPQHF.

In this sample, this clone turned up a few times. This chain connects TRBV18 to TRBJ1-1, with 8 nucleotides matching TRBD1. The CDR3 consists of 12 residues. Trimming removed 4 bases from V and 12 bases from J; junction bases left unmatched: 7. CDR1 and CDR2 (germline): KGHSH, LQKENI. CDR3 loop: CASSQGQAMTFF. The CDR3 region has the DNA TGTGCCAGCTCACAGGGACAGGCCATGACTTTCTTT.

The rearrangement joins TRBV2 to TRBJ2-5; 11 bases are shared with TRBD2. The CDR3 has 16 amino acids. Germline-derived CDR1 and CDR2 are SNHLY and FYNNEI. The junction had 2 bases not matched to a gene; V was cut back by 1 base and J by 1 base. CDR3 protein: CASSEGLAGSQETQYF. The CDR3 DNA is TGTGCCAGCAGTGAAGGACTAGCGGGAAGCCAAGAGACCCAGTACTTC.

The V call is TRBV19, the J call TRBJ1-6; TRBD1 matches 7 bases. Germline-derived CDR1 and CDR2 are LNHDA and SQIVND (reference sequence). The J segment lost 9 bases and the V segment lost 5 bases, leaving 7 bases of the junction unmatched. CDR3 length: 14 residues. The CDR3 DNA reads TGTGCCAGTAGTCCTGGACAGGTCAGTTCACCCCTCCACTTT. Translation gives CASSPGQVSSPLHF. Filled out from reference TRBV19 and TRBJ1-6, the complete variable domain reads DGGITQSPKYLFRKEGQNVTLSCEQNLNHDAMYWYRQDPGQGLRLIYYSQIVNDFQKGDIAEGYSVSREKKESFPLTVTSAQKNPTAFYLCASSPGQVSSPLHFGNGTRLTVT.